The 25 T cell receptor beta chains presented below share a single source sample, sequenced in a study of identifying expanded T cells in peripheral blood. TCRdb keeps only in-frame clones here, not all; method: immunoSEQ multiplex PCR. The data show approximately 140,000 clones, around 88% seen once. Material: blood. The receptor source for this set is a person between 18 and 75 years old in good health.

This chain connects TRBV14 to TRBJ1-2, with 8 bases aligning to TRBD1. The CDR3 runs 13 residues. The germline CDR1 and CDR2 sequences are SGHDN and FVKESK. Trimming cost V 4 bases and J 8 bases; bases outside gene matches: 6. Here the CDR3 reads CASSPGRGHGYTF. CDR3 DNA sequence: TGTGCCAGCAGCCCCGGCAGGGGGCACGGCTACACCTTC.

A single count supports this clone. The CDR3 loop reads CATLTGDGNTIYF. CDR3 nucleotides: TGTGCCACCCTAACAGGGGACGGAAACACCATATATTTT. The V gene is TRBV6-5, the J gene TRBJ1-3; 7 nucleotides agree with TRBD1. This CDR3 has 13 residues. Germline values: CDR1 MNHEY, CDR2 SVGAGI. The ends lost 10 bases at V and 4 bases at J; junction bases unmatched: 7.

This clone has only one observation. This chain links TRBV23-1 with TRBJ1-5, with a tentative D call TRBD1 (5 bases). TRBV23-1 is an ORF, with its function uncertain. The V end lost 0 bases, the J end lost 9 bases, and 15 bases lay between the germline ends. The CDR3 has 15 residues. The CDR3, as DNA: TGCGCCAGCAGTCAATCGAAACAGGACCTTAGGCCCCAGCATTTT. The encoded protein is CASSQSKQDLRPQHF.

The V call is TRBV19, the J call TRBJ1-2, with a tentative D call TRBD1 (5 bases). Per the germline V gene, CDR1 is LNHDA and CDR2 is SQIVND (reference sequence). The CDR3 is 14 residues long. Trimming left V 4 bases short and J 4 bases short, with 13 bases between. The CDR3 region is CASSNPQGRYGYTF. CDR3 coding DNA: TGTGCCAGTAGTAACCCCCAGGGTCGCTATGGCTACACCTTC.

The rearrangement links TRBV6-1 to TRBJ1-4; TRBD1 matches at 8 bases. CDR3 length: 16 amino acids. The V segment lost 3 bases and the J segment 3 bases; nucleotides outside the gene matches: 6. Germline CDR1 MNHNS, CDR2 SASEGT. The CDR3 bases are TGTGCCAGCAGTGATAGGCAGGGGGCTTCTAATGAAAAACTGTTTTTT. It codes for CASSDRQGASNEKLFF.

This clone was seen a single time. J is TRBJ2-7 and V is TRBV7-8, with D possibly matching TRBD2 (6 bases). The germline V gene encodes CDR1 SGHVS and CDR2 FQNEAQ. There are 15 residues in the CDR3. Trimming left V 0 bases short and J 3 bases short, with 12 bases between. CDR3 region: CASSLATSRGYEQYF. The CDR3 DNA is TGTGCCAGCAGCTTAGCGACCTCGCGGGGCTACGAGCAGTACTTC.

The chain has TRBV6-5 and TRBJ2-1; unclear D gene. V was trimmed by 5 bases and J by 4 bases, leaving 12 bases between them. Per germline, CDR1 MNHEY and CDR2 SVGAGI. This CDR3 is built from 14 residues. DNA for the CDR3: TGTGCCAGCAGTAACCTAGGTCATTACAATGAGCAGTTCTTC. This translates into CASSNLGHYNEQFF.

The chain couples TRBV7-2 to TRBJ1-2, with TRBD1 matching 9 bases. The trim removed 6 bases at V and 5 bases at J, leaving 10 bases unmatched. CDR3 length equals 15 residues. The germline V gene encodes CDR1 SGHTA and CDR2 FQGNSA. The CDR3, as DNA: TGTGCCAGCAGGCCCGTTACAGGGGGCTGGTATGGCTACACCTTC. It translates to CASRPVTGGWYGYTF. Based on the CDR3 plus reference TRBV7-2 and TRBJ1-2, the full variable domain is GAGVSQSPSNKVTEKGKDVELRCDPISGHTALYWYRQSLGQGLEFLIYFQGNSAPDKSGLPSDRFSAERTGGSVSTLTIQRTQQEDSAVYLCASRPVTGGWYGYTFGSGTRLTVV.

DNA of the CDR3: TGTGCCAGCACCGGCAGGGATACAGATACGCAGTATTTT. Translating gives CASTGRDTDTQYF. This chain joins TRBV28 and TRBJ2-3; a possible D gene is TRBD1 (5 bases). Germline CDR1 is MDHEN and CDR2 is SYDVKM. This CDR3 region has 13 residues. Between the trimmed V and J ends, which lost 7 bases and 3 bases, there was a span of 11 bases.

CDR3 nucleotide sequence: TGCGCCAGCAGTGAGTCCTGGACAGGGAACACTGAAGCTTTCTTT. Amino acids: CASSESWTGNTEAFF. The chain uses TRBV10-2 and TRBJ1-1; TRBD1 matches at 7 bases. CDR3 length: 15 amino acids. Per germline, CDR1 WSHSY and CDR2 SAAADI. With V trimmed by 0 bases and J by 1 base, 2 bases remained unmatched.

The chain carries TRBV15 and TRBJ1-4; D call uncertain. V lost 1 base, J lost 3 bases, and 6 bases lay in between. Germline CDR1 reads LNHNV; CDR2 reads YYDKDF (reference sequence). The CDR3 has 14 residues. CDR3 sequence reads: CATSRGRANEKLFF. The CDR3 bases are TGTGCCACCAGCAGAGGGAGGGCTAATGAAAAACTGTTTTTT.

This rearrangement joins TRBV7-9 to TRBJ2-1, with D perhaps TRBD2 (6 bases). With 1 base removed from V and 7 bases from J, the gap between germline ends came to 14 bases. CDR3 size: 15 residues. Germline CDR1 SEHNR, CDR2 FQNEAQ (reference sequence). This CDR3 reads CASSLDGSRRNEQFF. The CDR3 DNA follows: TGTGCCAGCAGCTTAGACGGGAGCCGAAGGAATGAGCAGTTCTTC.

J is TRBJ2-3 and V is TRBV9, with D possibly called TRBD1 or TRBD2 (5 bases each). The CDR3 loop spans 15 amino acids. V lost 0 bases, J lost 0 bases, and 8 bases lay in between. Germline V gene data show CDR1 as SGDLS and CDR2 as YYNGEE. CDR3 residues: CASSVGGYSTDTQYF. The CDR3 bases are TGTGCCAGCAGCGTAGGGGGGTATAGCACAGATACGCAGTATTTT.

The J gene is TRBJ1-5, the V gene TRBV27, with 11 bases fitting TRBD1. The CDR3 extends over 17 amino acids. The germline V gene has CDR1 MNHEY and CDR2 SMNVEV (reference sequence). V trimming: 6 bases; J trimming: 3 bases; junction bases outside the gene matches: 10. The CDR3 reads CASSRTGGKADNQPQHF. CDR3 DNA sequence: TGTGCCAGCAGCCGGACAGGGGGCAAGGCGGACAATCAGCCCCAGCATTTT.

The rearrangement joins TRBV10-1 to TRBJ1-5, with 7 positions matching TRBD1. Germline assignment: CDR1 WNHNN and CDR2 SYGVQD (reference sequence). Unmatched junction bases numbered 4, after V lost 8 bases and J lost 6 bases. The CDR3 spans 12 residues. CDR3 loop: CASDRDGQPQHF. CDR3 DNA sequence: TGCGCCAGCGACAGGGACGGTCAGCCCCAGCATTTT.

The chain has TRBV10-3 and TRBJ1-6; D remains ambiguous. Per the germline V gene, CDR1 is ENHRY and CDR2 is SYGVKD. Trimming took 4 bases from V and 4 from J, leaving 8 bases between them. The CDR3 covers 14 residues. The CDR3 DNA follows: TGTGCCATCAGTGTGAACGGATATAATTCACCCCTCCACTTT. Translating gives CAISVNGYNSPLHF.

The V call is TRBV6-1, the J call TRBJ2-3; possible D gene TRBD1, 5 bases. The CDR3 sequence is 13 residues long. Germline CDR1 and CDR2: MNHNS and SASEGT. Trimming cost V 6 bases and J 4 bases, with 11 bases left between them. CDR3 in amino acids: CASSSQGPDTQYF. CDR3 coding DNA: TGTGCCAGCAGCTCCCAGGGTCCAGATACGCAGTATTTT.

The rearrangement joins TRBV19 to TRBJ2-4; TRBD1 matches at 10 bases. The germline CDR1 and CDR2 sequences are LNHDA and SQIVND (reference sequence). V trimming: 6 bases; J trimming: 3 bases; junction bases outside the gene matches: 20. CDR3 length: 20 residues. The CDR3 region is CASSTPRQGAVPSSKNIQYF. Written as DNA, the CDR3 is TGTGCCAGTAGCACCCCTCGACAGGGGGCGGTCCCGTCTAGCAAAAACATTCAGTACTTC.

This chain links TRBV29-1 with TRBJ1-2; 12 bases line up with TRBD1. The germline CDR1 and CDR2 sequences are SQVTM and ANQGSEA. The CDR3 loop spans 14 amino acids. Germline trimming cut 7 bases from V and 6 bases from J; bases unmatched to any gene: 9. The CDR3 is CSGGQGARKDGYTF. CDR3 DNA: TGCAGCGGGGGACAGGGGGCTCGAAAGGATGGCTACACCTTC.

The genes are TRBV6-5 and TRBJ2-7; D may correspond to TRBD1 or TRBD2 (5 bases each). The CDR3 is made up of 13 amino acids. Germline CDR1 reads MNHEY; CDR2 reads SVGAGI. V lost 7 bases, J lost 0 bases, and 10 bases lay in between. CDR3 amino acids: CASTGQPSYEQYF. Written as DNA, the CDR3 is TGTGCCAGCACGGGGCAACCCTCCTACGAGCAGTACTTC.

The chain carries TRBV5-5 and TRBJ2-3; D is perhaps TRBD1 or TRBD2 (5 bases each). The CDR3 extends over 15 amino acids. The V end lost 0 bases, the J end lost 6 bases, and 14 bases lay between the germline ends. CDR1 and CDR2 (germline): SGHKS, YYEKEE (reference sequence). CDR3 DNA sequence: TGTGCCAGCAGCTTGGGAGGGACGAATGACGATACGCAGTATTTT. It translates to CASSLGGTNDDTQYF.

The chain is built from TRBV10-2 and TRBJ1-5; TRBD1 is a possible D gene (6 bases). Germline CDR1 and CDR2: WSHSY and SAAADI. The CDR3 is 13 residues long. V shed 6 bases and J shed 5 bases, with 11 bases lying between them. CDR3 sequence (DNA): TGCGCCAGCAGCTTGGAGGGGGATCAGCCCCAGCATTTT. Its protein is CASSLEGDQPQHF.

V and J are TRBV2 and TRBJ1-2; 8 nucleotides agree with TRBD1. CDR3 length equals 16 residues. Germline V gene data show CDR1 as SNHLY and CDR2 as FYNNEI. Trimming at V came to 6 bases and at J to 4 bases, leaving 13 bases not matched to a gene. The CDR3 DNA follows: TGTGCCAGCAGATCGGTCAGGGGGCCGGCGAGCTATGGCTACACCTTC. As protein: CASRSVRGPASYGYTF.

This clone came up once. The chain couples TRBV18 to TRBJ1-4, with 7 bases matching TRBD1. Germline CDR1 is KGHSH and CDR2 is LQKENI. V was clipped by 0 bases and J by 8 bases; unmatched bases: 9. The CDR3 has 16 amino acids. CDR3 nucleotide sequence: TGTGCCAGCTCACCACCCCGACAGGGTCGAGGGGAAAAACTGTTTTTT. Translated, it gives CASSPPRQGRGEKLFF.

The gene calls are TRBV7-9 and TRBJ1-5; unclear D gene. This CDR3 region has 16 residues. Germline lookup yields CDR1 SEHNR and CDR2 FQNEAQ (reference sequence). Trimming removed 3 bases at V and 1 base at J, with 13 bases between. The CDR3 region has the DNA TGTGCCAGCAGCTTTGAATACGGGAGGAGCAATCAGCCCCAGCATTTT. Translated: CASSFEYGRSNQPQHF.